Below, 27 T cell receptor beta chains from the same sample are listed, as sequenced in a study of CD8 T cells in Susac syndrome. With random hexamers, reverse transcription was performed on about 0.45 to 1 ug of RNA. MiXCR was run by TCRdb on the immunoSEQ multiplex PCR reads, yielding one entry per CDR3 protein. The sample comprises 150,000 to 200,000 distinct CDR3 sequences, 90% to 95% of which are singletons, and 0.16% rests with the top ten. Source material: CD8+ T cells from PBMCs. All receptors come from a human donor with multiple sclerosis.

This sequence joins TRBV28 and TRBJ2-5; the match to TRBD1 covers 8 bases. Germline CDR1 and CDR2: MDHEN and SYDVKM. The CDR3 covers 13 residues. The V segment lost 7 bases and the J segment 5 bases; nucleotides outside the gene matches: 6. CDR3 in DNA: TGTGCCAGCAAACGACAGGGGTCGGAGACCCAGTACTTC. This gives the protein CASKRQGSETQYF. Full variable domain (remainder filled in from reference TRBV28 and TRBJ2-5): DVKVTQSSRYLVKRTGEKVFLECVQDMDHENMFWYRQDPGLGLRLIYFSYDVKMKEKGDIPEGYSVSREKKERFSLILESASTNQTSMYLCASKRQGSETQYFGPGTRLLVL.

This chain connects TRBV9 to TRBJ2-1; D not certain. Germline V gene data show CDR1 as SGDLS and CDR2 as YYNGEE. V lost 4 bases to trimming and J lost 1 base, with 12 bases between them. The length of the CDR3 is 15 residues. For the CDR3, the DNA is TGTGCCAGCAGCCCGAGCTTAGTATCCTACAATGAGCAGTTCTTC. Translated: CASSPSLVSYNEQFF.

This chain uses TRBV3-1 with TRBJ1-2, with 8 bases lining up with TRBD1. J lost 8 bases, V lost 2 bases, and 7 bases had no gene match. The CDR3 loop spans 14 amino acids. Germline V gives CDR1 LGHDT, CDR2 YNNKEL (reference sequence). The CDR3 is CASSQSRTGNGYTF. DNA for the CDR3: TGTGCCAGCAGCCAAAGCCGGACAGGGAACGGCTACACCTTC.

J is TRBJ1-3 and V is TRBV29-1; D not certain. The V and J ends lost 4 bases and 0 bases respectively, with 10 bases between them. The CDR3 has 14 amino acids. Germline assignment: CDR1 SQVTM and CDR2 ANQGSEA. DNA for the CDR3: TGCAGCGTTGTCACAGAGGACTCTGGAAACACCATATATTTT. Translating gives CSVVTEDSGNTIYF.

The genes are TRBV30 and TRBJ2-7; no definite D call. Trimming shortened V by 0 bases and J by 3 bases, and 6 bases separated the two germline ends. The CDR3 runs 12 residues. Germline CDR1 and CDR2: GTSNPN and SVGIG (reference sequence). Here the CDR3 DNA reads TGTGCCTGGAGTGTTGAAAACTACGAGCAGTACTTC. Translation: CAWSVENYEQYF.

This chain uses TRBV27 with TRBJ1-2; the D gene is possibly TRBD1 (5 bases). The length of the CDR3 is 15 residues. Trimming removed 0 bases from V and 1 base from J, with 9 bases in between. The germline CDR1 and CDR2 sequences are MNHEY and SMNVEV (reference sequence). The CDR3 bases are TGTGCCAGCAGTTTATCGGCAGGGTATAACTATGGCTACACCTTC. Translation: CASSLSAGYNYGYTF.

This clonotype was recorded only once. The rearrangement links TRBV27 to TRBJ2-5; D not certain. The CDR3 covers 12 residues. V gave up 6 bases and J gave up 7 bases, with 12 bases separating them. Germline lookup yields CDR1 MNHEY and CDR2 SMNVEV (reference sequence). CDR3 amino acids: CASSPPSGTQYF. DNA of the CDR3: TGTGCCAGCAGCCCCCCTTCTGGGACCCAGTACTTC.

The chain joins TRBV5-1 to TRBJ2-7; D uncertain. Germline-derived CDR1 and CDR2 are SGHRS and YFSETQ. V lost 7 bases and J lost 1, with 12 bases in between. The length of the CDR3 is 13 residues. CDR3 DNA: TGCGCCAGCCGCATAGGTCCATCCTACGAGCAGTACTTC. Translated, it gives CASRIGPSYEQYF.

The rearrangement joins TRBV5-4 to TRBJ2-3; D is undetermined. The germline CDR1 and CDR2 sequences are SGHNT and YYREEE (reference sequence). Between the trimmed V and J ends, which lost 4 bases and 5 bases, there was a span of 14 bases. CDR3 length: 14 residues. CDR3 residues: CASSPGVVVDTQYF. As DNA, the CDR3 is TGTGCCAGCAGCCCTGGGGTAGTTGTAGATACGCAGTATTTT.

The CDR3 loop reads CASSERSYNEQFF. DNA of the CDR3: TGCGCCAGCAGTGAGAGGAGTTACAATGAGCAGTTCTTC. This sequence joins TRBV10-2 and TRBJ2-1; D is ambiguous. The CDR3 is made up of 13 amino acids. Trimming shortened V by 2 bases and J by 4 bases, and 6 bases separated the two germline ends. The germline CDR1 and CDR2 sequences are WSHSY and SAAADI.

The V call is TRBV6-5, the J call TRBJ1-2; D may be TRBD1 (5 bases). V was clipped by 0 bases and J by 0 bases, with 8 bases between them. The CDR3 spans 15 residues. Germline V gene sequence: CDR1 MNHEY, CDR2 SVGAGI. This CDR3 is CASSYSTDSNYGYTF. The DNA of the CDR3 is TGTGCCAGCAGTTACTCGACAGACTCTAACTATGGCTACACCTTC.

The rearrangement uses TRBV20-1 and TRBJ2-1; tentative D call: TRBD2 (5 bases). Germline V lookup: CDR1 DFQATT, CDR2 SNEGSKA (reference sequence). The germline V and J ends were trimmed by 6 bases and 6 bases, with 9 bases remaining between them. This CDR3 spans 11 amino acids. Here the CDR3 reads CSAELGNEQFF. CDR3 nucleotides: TGCAGTGCGGAACTAGGCAATGAGCAGTTCTTC.

V is TRBV3-1 and J is TRBJ2-2; D is possibly TRBD2 (5 bases). V was trimmed by 5 bases and J by 7 bases, leaving 20 bases between them. The CDR3 runs 16 residues. The germline CDR1 and CDR2 sequences are LGHDT and YNNKEL (reference sequence). The CDR3, as DNA: TGTGCCAGCAGCGCCTGGCCAGAGGGTCTCTACGGGGAGCTGTTTTTT. Amino acid sequence: CASSAWPEGLYGELFF.

V usage is TRBV24-1 and J usage is TRBJ2-7; 7 nucleotides agree with TRBD1. CDR1 KGHDR and CDR2 SFDVKD come from the germline V gene. The junction had 7 bases not matched to a gene; V was cut back by 7 bases and J by 2 bases. The CDR3 totals 14 residues. Here the CDR3 reads CATRGGTATYEQYF. CDR3 sequence (DNA): TGTGCCACCAGGGGTGGGACAGCAACCTACGAGCAGTACTTC.

The chain employs TRBV13 and TRBJ2-6; D gene unclear. Between the trimmed V and J ends, which lost 1 base and 2 bases, there was a span of 12 bases. The CDR3 is 17 amino acids. The germline CDR1 and CDR2 sequences are PRHDT and FYEKMQ (reference sequence). CDR3 loop: CASSLVQQYPGANVLTF. CDR3 nucleotide sequence: TGTGCCAGCAGCTTAGTACAGCAGTACCCTGGGGCCAACGTCCTGACTTTC.

The rearrangement links TRBV7-6 to TRBJ2-3; D could derive from TRBD1 or TRBD2 (5 bases each). This CDR3 region has 16 residues. The germline V gene has CDR1 SGHVS and CDR2 FNYEAQ. Deletions cut 2 bases from V and 0 bases from J, with 12 bases between. The CDR3: CASSLRGGPSTDTQYF. CDR3 DNA sequence: TGTGCCAGCAGCTTAAGGGGCGGGCCGAGCACAGATACGCAGTATTTT.

The chain combines TRBV27 with TRBJ1-1, with 8 bases that match TRBD1. This CDR3 contains 14 residues. Trimming removed 8 bases from V and 3 bases from J; junction bases left unmatched: 8. CDR1 and CDR2 from the germline V gene are MNHEY and SMNVEV (reference sequence). Here the CDR3 reads CASGRTGRYTEAFF. The CDR3, as DNA: TGTGCCAGCGGGCGGACAGGGAGGTACACTGAAGCTTTCTTT.

The chain has TRBV20-1 and TRBJ2-5, with a possible D match to TRBD2 (6 bases). The CDR3 runs to 12 residues. CDR1 and CDR2 from the germline V gene are DFQATT and SNEGSKA (reference sequence). V lost 6 bases and J 5 bases, leaving 13 bases between the germline ends. CDR3 amino acids: CSARRGTETQYF. The CDR3 DNA reads as TGCAGTGCAAGACGGGGGACGGAGACCCAGTACTTC.

The genes are TRBV5-6 and TRBJ2-1; D is ambiguous. The CDR3 spans 14 residues. Germline values: CDR1 SGHDT, CDR2 YYEEEE. The V and J ends lost 0 bases and 8 bases respectively, with 12 bases between them. This CDR3 is CASSLAAVFDEQFF. In DNA, the CDR3 is TGTGCCAGCAGCTTGGCCGCGGTTTTCGATGAGCAGTTCTTC. The full variable domain, completed using reference TRBV5-6 and TRBJ2-1, is DAGVTQSPTHLIKTRGQQVTLRCSPKSGHDTVSWYQQALGQGPQFIFQYYEEEERQRGNFPDRFSGHQFPNYSSELNVNALLLGDSALYLCASSLAAVFDEQFFGPGTRLTVL.

The CDR3 reads CATSGVVGLGYEQYF. The DNA of the CDR3 is TGTGCCACCTCCGGGGTCGTCGGATTGGGCTACGAGCAGTACTTC. The chain is built from TRBV27 and TRBJ2-7, with D possibly TRBD2 on 5 matching bases. CDR3 length: 15 residues. Trimming left V 10 bases short and J 3 bases short, with 22 bases between. Germline loops: CDR1 MNHEY, CDR2 SMNVEV (reference sequence).

The chain recombines TRBV5-6 with TRBJ1-5; 12 bases fit TRBD1. The CDR3 spans 19 residues. The trim removed 4 bases at V and 1 base at J, leaving 12 bases unmatched. Germline values: CDR1 SGHDT, CDR2 YYEEEE. In DNA form, the CDR3 reads TGTGCCAGCAGCCTAACTTCGGGACAGGGGGCTTGGAGCAATCAGCCCCAGCATTTT. Its protein is CASSLTSGQGAWSNQPQHF.

The J gene is TRBJ2-7, the V gene TRBV28; 7 bases match TRBD2. The CDR3 extends over 15 amino acids. CDR1 is MDHEN, CDR2 SYDVKM, per germline. V shed 8 bases, J shed 3 bases, and the junction held 13 bases outside the gene matches. CDR3 loop: CASSPGPSGNYEQYF. CDR3 DNA sequence: TGTGCCAGCTCACCCGGTCCTAGCGGCAACTACGAGCAGTACTTC. Full variable domain (rest looked up from reference TRBV28 and TRBJ2-7): DVKVTQSSRYLVKRTGEKVFLECVQDMDHENMFWYRQDPGLGLRLIYFSYDVKMKEKGDIPEGYSVSREKKERFSLILESASTNQTSMYLCASSPGPSGNYEQYFGPGTRLTVT.

The V and J genes are TRBV6-5 and TRBJ2-7, with D possibly TRBD1 on 5 matching bases. The CDR3 consists of 14 residues. Germline V gene data show CDR1 as MNHEY and CDR2 as SVGAGI. Trimming removed 5 bases at V and 5 bases at J, with 16 bases between. CDR3 bases: TGTGCCAGCAGTCCCCACAGGTTAATCCACGAGCAGTACTTC. The encoded protein is CASSPHRLIHEQYF.

The rearrangement joins TRBV4-1 to TRBJ1-5, with a possible D match to TRBD1 (6 bases). The germline CDR1 and CDR2 sequences are MGHRA and YSYEKL. V lost 4 bases and J lost 7, with 14 bases in between. There are 14 residues in the CDR3. The CDR3 loop reads CASSPLQGGQPQHF. The DNA for the CDR3 is TGCGCCAGCAGCCCACTACAGGGAGGGCAGCCCCAGCATTTT.

The chain employs TRBV20-1 and TRBJ1-5; 7 nucleotides agree with TRBD1. From germline, CDR1 is DFQATT and CDR2 SNEGSKA (reference sequence). The CDR3 is 16 residues long. J lost 3 bases, V lost 2 bases, and 10 bases had no gene match. CDR3 amino acids: CSARPKGTVLNQPQHF. For the CDR3, the DNA is TGCAGTGCTAGACCAAAAGGGACAGTTCTCAATCAGCCCCAGCATTTT.

V is TRBV29-1 and J is TRBJ2-7, with unresolved D. CDR1 SQVTM and CDR2 ANQGSEA come from the germline V gene. V lost 1 base, J lost 1 base, and 8 bases lay in between. The CDR3 runs 13 residues. CDR3: CSVEATKSYEQYF. The CDR3 DNA sequence: TGCAGCGTTGAAGCTACCAAGTCCTACGAGCAGTACTTC.

The chain carries TRBV19 and TRBJ1-5; D is unresolved. Trimming removed 7 bases from V and 6 bases from J, with 10 bases in between. The CDR3 has 12 residues. Germline assignment: CDR1 LNHDA and CDR2 SQIVND (reference sequence). CDR3 nucleotides: TGTGCCAGTACCCTGGGAGGTCAGCCCCAGCATTTT. The encoded protein is CASTLGGQPQHF.